The 20 T cell receptor beta chains reported below all come from one sample, sequenced in a study of blood T cell repertoires in COVID-19. TCRdb keeps only in-frame clones here, not all; method: immunoSEQ multiplex PCR. Of approximately 260,000 clones in the sample, about 90% were seen once. Sequencing was done on a sample of PBMCs or T cells enriched from blood (not recorded which). These receptors were obtained from a young woman with acute COVID-19.

The V gene is TRBV15, the J gene TRBJ2-7, with TRBD1 matching over 9 bases. CDR3 size: 17 residues. Trimming removed 1 base from V and 4 bases from J; junction bases left unmatched: 11. The V gene's germline CDR1 is LNHNV and CDR2 YYDKDF (reference sequence). The DNA for the CDR3 is TGTGCCACCAGCAGAGCAGTCGGGGCGGGGACAGGGTACGAGCAGTACTTC. It is translated as CATSRAVGAGTGYEQYF. The whole variable domain, filled in from reference TRBV15 and TRBJ2-7, reads DAMVIQNPRYQVTQFGKPVTLSCSQTLNHNVMYWYQQKSSQAPKLLFHYYDKDFNNEADTPDNFQSRRPNTSFCFLDIRSPGLGDTAMYLCATSRAVGAGTGYEQYFGPGTRLTVT.

The CDR3 DNA follows: TGCGCCAGCAAAGAGAAAGGAGGCAGCATCACTCTCTACGAGCAGTACTTC. This codes for CASKEKGGSITLYEQYF. The genes are TRBV5-1 and TRBJ2-7; possibly TRBD2 for D (5 bases). Trimming removed 6 bases from V and 3 bases from J, with 25 bases in between. The germline V gene has CDR1 SGHRS and CDR2 YFSETQ. The CDR3 contains 17 residues.

The chain is built from TRBV27 and TRBJ2-1; 9 bases are shared with TRBD1. This CDR3 has 17 residues. J gave up 6 bases and V 2 bases, and 11 bases lay outside the gene matches. Germline CDR1 reads MNHEY; CDR2 reads SMNVEV (reference sequence). In DNA form, the CDR3 reads TGTGCCAGCAGTTTACTCGGCCCGGGACAGGGAAGCAATGAGCAGTTCTTC. Translation gives CASSLLGPGQGSNEQFF.

This clone came up once. This chain joins TRBV27 and TRBJ1-2; a weak D match, TRBD1 (6 bases). Trimming stripped 8 bases from V and 4 bases from J, with 14 bases between. The CDR3 sequence is 13 residues long. The germline V gene has CDR1 MNHEY and CDR2 SMNVEV (reference sequence). CDR3 DNA sequence: TGTGCCAGCGGTAATACCAGGGGCTATGGCTACACCTTC. Its translation: CASGNTRGYGYTF.

The V call is TRBV11-2, the J call TRBJ2-1; TRBD1 aligns across 7 bases. Germline V gene sequence: CDR1 SGHAT, CDR2 FQNNGV. V was pared by 4 bases and J by 4 bases, with 7 bases of the junction left unmatched. The CDR3 has 15 amino acids. The CDR3 nucleotides read TGTGCCAGCAGCTCGCCAACAGGGGCATACAATGAGCAGTTCTTC. Amino acids: CASSSPTGAYNEQFF.

This chain uses TRBV7-9 with TRBJ2-3, with TRBD2 matching over 9 bases. Germline V CDR1 and CDR2: SEHNR, FQNEAQ (reference sequence). The V gene end was trimmed by 1 base and the J gene end by 2 bases; junction bases not matched to a gene: 4. The length of the CDR3 is 16 residues. The CDR3 nucleotides are TGTGCCAGCAGCTTAGACAGCGGGGGGACCACAGATACGCAGTATTTT. It is translated as CASSLDSGGTTDTQYF.

The chain combines TRBV7-9 with TRBJ1-1; TRBD1 aligns across 8 bases. Germline assignment: CDR1 SEHNR and CDR2 FQNEAQ (reference sequence). The CDR3 covers 13 residues. The V segment lost 2 bases and the J segment 4 bases; nucleotides outside the gene matches: 0. Here the CDR3 reads CASSLTGGTEAFF. CDR3 DNA sequence: TGTGCCAGCAGCTTAACAGGGGGCACTGAAGCTTTCTTT.

The J gene is TRBJ1-1, the V gene TRBV6-1; 7 positions agree with TRBD1. CDR3 length equals 15 residues. V lost 2 bases, J lost 10 bases, and 13 bases stayed unmatched. Germline values: CDR1 MNHNS, CDR2 SASEGT. This CDR3 reads CASSEFVSRGHRAFF. CDR3 bases: TGTGCCAGCAGTGAATTCGTATCGAGGGGGCATCGAGCTTTCTTT.

V is TRBV6-5 and J is TRBJ1-5, with D possibly TRBD1 on 5 matching bases. There are 13 residues in the CDR3. V shed 7 bases and J shed 4 bases, with 11 bases lying between them. CDR1 and CDR2 (germline): MNHEY, SVGAGI. The CDR3 sequence is CASKAGSNQPQHF. CDR3 bases: TGTGCCAGCAAGGCAGGGTCAAATCAGCCCCAGCATTTT.

This clone was found once. The chain combines TRBV14 with TRBJ2-1; unclear D gene. V was pared by 2 bases and J by 8 bases, with 7 bases between. The CDR3 totals 12 residues. CDR1 SGHDN and CDR2 FVKESK come from the germline V gene. The CDR3 bases are TGTGCCAGCAGCCAATATTTTCATGAGCAGTTCTTC. Encoded protein: CASSQYFHEQFF.

This chain joins TRBV12-3 or TRBV12-4 and TRBJ1-1; D remains ambiguous. The V gene lost 10 bases and the J gene lost 1 base, with 13 bases spanning the gap. CDR3 length: 13 amino acids. The CDR3 coding sequence is TGTGCCATCGGGAAGCAGCAGAACACTGAAGCTTTCTTT. Amino acids: CAIGKQQNTEAFF.

The rearrangement joins TRBV23-1 to TRBJ1-1; D may be TRBD1 (6 bases). TRBV23-1 is flagged as an ORF with uncertain function. The CDR3 extends over 15 amino acids. The ends were cut back, 1 base at V and 3 bases at J, with 12 bases in the middle. CDR3: CASSQLQGGDTEAFF. DNA of the CDR3: TGCGCCAGCAGTCAATTACAGGGAGGGGACACTGAAGCTTTCTTT.

The genes are TRBV5-6 and TRBJ2-7; TRBD1 matches 10 bases. Germline V gene sequence: CDR1 SGHDT, CDR2 YYEEEE. The V and J ends lost 2 bases and 3 bases, in that order; junction bases with no gene match: 8. The CDR3 consists of 16 residues. The CDR3 protein is CASSLFVGQGIYEQYF. The CDR3 nucleotides are TGTGCCAGCAGCTTATTCGTGGGACAGGGGATCTACGAGCAGTACTTC.

This chain links TRBV20-1 with TRBJ2-7, with 7 bases fitting TRBD2. This CDR3 contains 13 residues. V lost 3 bases and J lost 8; bases outside the gene matches: 10. Germline V CDR1 and CDR2: DFQATT, SNEGSKA (reference sequence). CDR3 region: CSASTPTGGKQYF. The CDR3, as DNA: TGCAGTGCTAGTACGCCAACGGGAGGAAAGCAGTACTTC.

The chain couples TRBV10-3 to TRBJ2-7; TRBD1 agrees at 7 bases. J was trimmed by 0 bases and V by 6 bases; bases with no gene match: 5. The CDR3 covers 14 residues. Germline CDR1 and CDR2: ENHRY and SYGVKD. The CDR3 sequence: CAISRQGSSYEQYF. The DNA of the CDR3 is TGTGCCATCAGCAGACAGGGATCCTCCTACGAGCAGTACTTC.

This chain uses TRBV11-1 with TRBJ2-7; D not certain. Trimming pared 5 bases from V and 0 bases from J, leaving 8 bases between. Germline CDR1 is SGHAT and CDR2 is FQDESV (reference sequence). The CDR3 totals 13 residues. In DNA, the CDR3 is TGTGCCAGCAGCGTGGGCCTCTCCTACGAGCAGTACTTC. Translating gives CASSVGLSYEQYF.

This clone came up once. The chain combines TRBV6-2 or TRBV6-3 with TRBJ2-5, with 7 bases matching TRBD2. The CDR3 runs 15 residues. Germline-derived CDR1 and CDR2 are MNHEY and SVGEGT. The ends lost 2 bases at V and 2 bases at J; junction bases unmatched: 5. The DNA for the CDR3 is TGTGCCAGCAGTTACACACCGGGACTACAAGAGACCCAGTACTTC. Protein product: CASSYTPGLQETQYF.

The chain couples TRBV6-5 to TRBJ2-1, with 10 nucleotides matching TRBD2. This CDR3 is built from 15 residues. The trim removed 5 bases at V and 10 bases at J, leaving 11 bases unmatched. Per germline, CDR1 MNHEY and CDR2 SVGAGI. CDR3 in amino acids: CASSRGLATEGEQFF. The CDR3 DNA is TGTGCCAGCAGTCGGGGACTAGCGACCGAGGGAGAGCAGTTCTTC.

CDR3 DNA: TGTGCCAGCAGCCAAGATCTCGGGCGGGTGAGCCAAGAGACCCAGTACTTC. As protein: CASSQDLGRVSQETQYF. The chain links TRBV3-1 (or the pseudogene TRBV3-2) to TRBJ2-5, with a tentative D call TRBD2 (5 bases). The CDR3 runs to 17 residues. Between the trimmed V and J ends, which lost 0 bases and 1 base, there was a span of 15 bases. The germline V gene encodes CDR1 LGHDT and CDR2 YNNKEL (reference sequence).

The chain has TRBV19 and TRBJ2-3; D perhaps matches TRBD1 (6 bases). V lost 6 bases, J lost 0 bases, and 13 bases lay in between. This CDR3 has 15 amino acids. Germline V gene sequence: CDR1 LNHDA, CDR2 SQIVND (reference sequence). Written as DNA, the CDR3 is TGTGCCAGTAGAAGCGGACAGATGAGCACAGATACGCAGTATTTT. Protein sequence: CASRSGQMSTDTQYF.